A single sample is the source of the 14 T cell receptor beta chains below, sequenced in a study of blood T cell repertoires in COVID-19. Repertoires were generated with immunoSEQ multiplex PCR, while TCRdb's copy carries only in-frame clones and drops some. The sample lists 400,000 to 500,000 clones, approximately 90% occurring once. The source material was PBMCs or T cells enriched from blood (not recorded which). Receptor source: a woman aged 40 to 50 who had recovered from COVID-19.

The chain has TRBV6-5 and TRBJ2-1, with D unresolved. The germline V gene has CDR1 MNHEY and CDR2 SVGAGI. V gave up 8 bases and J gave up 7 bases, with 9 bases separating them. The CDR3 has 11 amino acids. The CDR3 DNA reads TGTGCCAGCCTTCAACGGAATGAGCAGTTCTTC. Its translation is CASLQRNEQFF.

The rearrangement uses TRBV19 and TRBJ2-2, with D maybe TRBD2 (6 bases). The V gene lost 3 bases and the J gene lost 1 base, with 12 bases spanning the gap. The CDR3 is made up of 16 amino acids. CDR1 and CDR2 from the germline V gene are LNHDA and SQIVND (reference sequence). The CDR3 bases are TGTGCCAGTAGTATCAGGGACTGGTGGAACACCGGGGAGCTGTTTTTT. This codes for CASSIRDWWNTGELFF.

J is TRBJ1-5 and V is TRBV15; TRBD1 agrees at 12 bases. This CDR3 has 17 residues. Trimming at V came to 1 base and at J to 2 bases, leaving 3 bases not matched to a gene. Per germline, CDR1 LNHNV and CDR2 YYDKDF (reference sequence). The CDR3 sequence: CATSRGDRGLGNQPQHF. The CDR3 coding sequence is TGTGCCACCAGCAGAGGGGACAGGGGGCTGGGCAATCAGCCCCAGCATTTT.

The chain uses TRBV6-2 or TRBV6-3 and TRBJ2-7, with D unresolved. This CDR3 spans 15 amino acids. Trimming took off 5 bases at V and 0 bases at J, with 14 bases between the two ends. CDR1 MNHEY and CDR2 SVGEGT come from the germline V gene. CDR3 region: CASSRHSGSSYEQYF. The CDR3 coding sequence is TGTGCCAGCAGTCGCCACTCAGGTAGCTCCTACGAGCAGTACTTC.

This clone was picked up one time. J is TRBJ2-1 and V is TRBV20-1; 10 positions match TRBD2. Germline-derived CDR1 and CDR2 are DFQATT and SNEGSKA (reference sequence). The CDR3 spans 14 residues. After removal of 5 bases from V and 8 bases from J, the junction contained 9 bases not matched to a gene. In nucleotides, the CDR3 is TGCAGTGCTCGTGGGGGACTAGCGTTCCATGAGCAGTTCTTC. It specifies CSARGGLAFHEQFF.

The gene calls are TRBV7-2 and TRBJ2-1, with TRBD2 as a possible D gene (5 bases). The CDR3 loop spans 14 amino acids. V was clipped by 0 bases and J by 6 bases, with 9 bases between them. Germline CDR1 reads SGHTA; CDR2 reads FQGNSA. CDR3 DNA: TGTGCCAGCAGCTTAGCGTCCCGGGGCAATGAGCAGTTCTTC. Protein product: CASSLASRGNEQFF.

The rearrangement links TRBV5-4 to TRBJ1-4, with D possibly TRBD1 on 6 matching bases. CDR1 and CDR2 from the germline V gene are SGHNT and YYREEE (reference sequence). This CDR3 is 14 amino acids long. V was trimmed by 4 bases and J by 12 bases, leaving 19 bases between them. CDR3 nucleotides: TGTGCCAGCAGCCCTAAGACCAACCCAGGGGAACTGTTTTTT. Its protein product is CASSPKTNPGELFF. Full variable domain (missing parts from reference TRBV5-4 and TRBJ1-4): ETGVTQSPTHLIKTRGQQVTLRCSSQSGHNTVSWYQQALGQGPQFIFQYYREEENGRGNFPPRFSGLQFPNYSSELNVNALELDDSALYLCASSPKTNPGELFFGSGTQLSVL.

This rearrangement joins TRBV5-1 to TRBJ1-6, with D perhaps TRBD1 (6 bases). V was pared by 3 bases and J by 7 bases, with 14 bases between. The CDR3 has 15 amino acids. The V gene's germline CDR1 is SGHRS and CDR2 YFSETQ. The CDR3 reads CASSWLGGTNSPLHF. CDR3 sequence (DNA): TGCGCCAGCAGCTGGTTAGGGGGTACCAATTCACCCCTCCACTTT.

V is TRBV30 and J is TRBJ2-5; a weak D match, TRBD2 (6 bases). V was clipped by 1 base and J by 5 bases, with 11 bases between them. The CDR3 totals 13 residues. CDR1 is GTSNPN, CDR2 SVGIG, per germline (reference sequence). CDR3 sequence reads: CAWSGGEKETQYF. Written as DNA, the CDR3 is TGTGCCTGGAGTGGGGGGGAGAAGGAGACCCAGTACTTC.

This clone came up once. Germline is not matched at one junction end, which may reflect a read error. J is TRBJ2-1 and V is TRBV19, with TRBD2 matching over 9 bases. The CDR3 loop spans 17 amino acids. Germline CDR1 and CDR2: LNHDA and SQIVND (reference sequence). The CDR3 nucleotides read TGTGCCACTAGTATCGACGCGGGGGGGGAAGGCGACAATGAGCAGTTCTTC. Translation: CATSIDAGGEGDNEQFF.

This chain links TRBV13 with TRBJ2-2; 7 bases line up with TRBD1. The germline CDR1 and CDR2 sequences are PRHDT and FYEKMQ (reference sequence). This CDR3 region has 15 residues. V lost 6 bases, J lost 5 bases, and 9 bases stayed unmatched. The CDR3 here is CASSYPDRATGELFF. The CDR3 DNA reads TGTGCCAGCAGTTACCCCGACAGGGCGACCGGGGAGCTGTTTTTT.

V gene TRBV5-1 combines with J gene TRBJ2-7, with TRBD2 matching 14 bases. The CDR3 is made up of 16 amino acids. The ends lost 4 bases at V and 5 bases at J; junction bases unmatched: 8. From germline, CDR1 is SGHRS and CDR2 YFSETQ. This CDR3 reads CASSPGTSGSRDEQYF. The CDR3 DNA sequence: TGCGCCAGCAGCCCTGGGACTAGCGGGAGCAGAGACGAGCAGTACTTC.

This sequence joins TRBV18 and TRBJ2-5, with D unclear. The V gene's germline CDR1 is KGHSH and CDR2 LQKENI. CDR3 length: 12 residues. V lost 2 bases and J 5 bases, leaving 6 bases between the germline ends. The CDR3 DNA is TGTGCCAGCTCACCAAACTTTGAGACCCAGTACTTC. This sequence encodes CASSPNFETQYF.

The CDR3 region has the DNA TGTGCCAGTAGGCCAGAGGGTTTAGGCTATGGCTACACCTTC. Protein product: CASRPEGLGYGYTF. The rearrangement uses TRBV19 and TRBJ1-2; D is unresolved. CDR1 is LNHDA, CDR2 SQIVND, per germline (reference sequence). V gave up 6 bases and J gave up 4 bases, with 15 bases separating them. The CDR3 runs to 14 residues.